Detailed here is one TCR beta chain. Its matching antigen is unknown. The data originate from a study of cytomegalovirus exposure and HLA in healthy donors. Across the whole study: Earlier sequencing of about 179 million T cells yielded 90 million to 140 million unique TCR beta sequences. Study findings and constraints: It emerged from a later analysis that several of the most significant clusters appeared to be linked to common viral pathogens. In a later analysis, at a false discovery rate of 0.05, some 15,000 TCR beta sequences were associated with HLA alleles.

60 Vbeta and 13 Jbeta primers were used in PCR. Profiling relied on immunoSEQ multiplex PCR, and the TCRdb table lists in-frame clones only, not all of them. The sample consists of 180,000 or so clones, more than 70% of them appearing once. In germline, CDR1 is MNHEY, CDR2 SVGAGI. The CDR3 contains 14 residues. The genes are TRBV6-5 and TRBJ2-5, with 12 positions matching TRBD2. The last part of the DNA fits TRBJ2-7 better; the J call may be wrong. Sequenced sample: PBMCs. The origin of this receptor is a woman in her forties in good health and CMV-seropositive. This CDR3 is CASSPTSGRYEQYF. The DNA of the CDR3 is TGTGCCAGCAGTCCCACTAGCGGGAGGTACGAGCAGTACTTC.